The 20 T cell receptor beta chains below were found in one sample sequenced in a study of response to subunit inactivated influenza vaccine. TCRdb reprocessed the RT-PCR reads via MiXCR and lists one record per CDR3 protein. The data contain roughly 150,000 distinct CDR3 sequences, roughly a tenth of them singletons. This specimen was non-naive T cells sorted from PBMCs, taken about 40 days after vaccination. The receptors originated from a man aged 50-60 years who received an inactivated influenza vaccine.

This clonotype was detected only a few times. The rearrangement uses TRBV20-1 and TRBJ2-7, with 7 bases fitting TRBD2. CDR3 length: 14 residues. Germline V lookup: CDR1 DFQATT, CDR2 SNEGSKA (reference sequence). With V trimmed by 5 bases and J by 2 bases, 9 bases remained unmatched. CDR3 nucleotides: TGCAGTGCTTACGCGGCTAGCGGCACCTACGAGCAGTACTTC. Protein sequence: CSAYAASGTYEQYF.

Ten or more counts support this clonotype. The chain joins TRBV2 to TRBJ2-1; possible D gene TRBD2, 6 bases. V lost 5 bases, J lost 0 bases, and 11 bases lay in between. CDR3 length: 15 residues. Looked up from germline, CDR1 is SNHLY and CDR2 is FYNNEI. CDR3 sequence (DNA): TGTGCCAGCAGTATTAGCGGATTCTCCTACAATGAGCAGTTCTTC. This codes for CASSISGFSYNEQFF.

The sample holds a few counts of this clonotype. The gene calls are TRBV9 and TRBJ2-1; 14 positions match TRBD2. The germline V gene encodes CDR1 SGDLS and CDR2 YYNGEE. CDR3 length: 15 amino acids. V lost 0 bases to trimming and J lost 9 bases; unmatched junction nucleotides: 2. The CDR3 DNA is TGTGCCAGCAGCGTAGTGGGGACTAGCGGGAGTGAGCAGTTCTTC. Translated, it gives CASSVVGTSGSEQFF.

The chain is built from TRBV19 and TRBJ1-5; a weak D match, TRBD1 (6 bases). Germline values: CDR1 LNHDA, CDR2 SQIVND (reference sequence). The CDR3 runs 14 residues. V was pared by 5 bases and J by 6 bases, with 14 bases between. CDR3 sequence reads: CASSSPGQIQPQHF. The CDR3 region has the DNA TGTGCCAGTAGTTCCCCAGGACAGATTCAGCCCCAGCATTTT.

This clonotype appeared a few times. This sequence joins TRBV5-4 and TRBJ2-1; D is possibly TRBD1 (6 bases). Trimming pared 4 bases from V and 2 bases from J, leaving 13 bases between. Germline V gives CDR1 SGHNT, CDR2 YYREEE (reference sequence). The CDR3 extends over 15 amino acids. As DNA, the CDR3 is TGTGCCAGCAGCCCGGACAGAAAAACCTACAATGAGCAGTTCTTC. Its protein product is CASSPDRKTYNEQFF.

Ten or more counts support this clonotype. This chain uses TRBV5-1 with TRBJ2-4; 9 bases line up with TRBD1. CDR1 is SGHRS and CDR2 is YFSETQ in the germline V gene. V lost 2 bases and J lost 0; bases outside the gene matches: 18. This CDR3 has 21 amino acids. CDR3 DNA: TGCGCCAGCAGCTTCGACCCTTTGGGACAGGGACCATTTCTAGCCAAAAACATTCAGTACTTC. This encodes CASSFDPLGQGPFLAKNIQYF.

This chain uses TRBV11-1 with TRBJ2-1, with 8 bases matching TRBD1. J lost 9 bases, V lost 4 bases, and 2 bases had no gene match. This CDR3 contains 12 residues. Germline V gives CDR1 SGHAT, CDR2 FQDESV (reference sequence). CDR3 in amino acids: CASSSTGVEQFF. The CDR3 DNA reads TGTGCCAGCAGCTCGACAGGGGTTGAGCAGTTCTTC.

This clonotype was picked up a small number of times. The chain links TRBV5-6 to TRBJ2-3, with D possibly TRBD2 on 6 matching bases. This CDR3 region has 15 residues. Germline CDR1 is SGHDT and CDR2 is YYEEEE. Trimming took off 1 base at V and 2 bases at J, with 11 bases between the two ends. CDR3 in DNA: TGTGCCAGCAGCTTGAGCCGGGAGTACACAGATACGCAGTATTTT. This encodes CASSLSREYTDTQYF.

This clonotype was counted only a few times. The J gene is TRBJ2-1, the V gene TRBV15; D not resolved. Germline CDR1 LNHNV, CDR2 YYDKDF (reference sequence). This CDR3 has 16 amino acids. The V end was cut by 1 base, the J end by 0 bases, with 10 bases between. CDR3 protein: CATSRVLGNSYNEQFF. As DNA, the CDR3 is TGTGCCACCAGCAGAGTCCTGGGGAACTCCTACAATGAGCAGTTCTTC. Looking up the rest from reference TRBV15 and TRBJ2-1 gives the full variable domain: DAMVIQNPRYQVTQFGKPVTLSCSQTLNHNVMYWYQQKSSQAPKLLFHYYDKDFNNEADTPDNFQSRRPNTSFCFLDIRSPGLGDTAMYLCATSRVLGNSYNEQFFGPGTRLTVL.

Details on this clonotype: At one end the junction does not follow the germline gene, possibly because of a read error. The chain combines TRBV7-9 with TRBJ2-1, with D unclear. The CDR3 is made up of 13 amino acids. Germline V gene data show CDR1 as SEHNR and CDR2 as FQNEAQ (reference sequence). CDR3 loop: CASRPDSNNEQFF. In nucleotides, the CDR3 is TGTGCCAGCAGGCCCGACTCCAACAATGAGCAGTTCTTC.

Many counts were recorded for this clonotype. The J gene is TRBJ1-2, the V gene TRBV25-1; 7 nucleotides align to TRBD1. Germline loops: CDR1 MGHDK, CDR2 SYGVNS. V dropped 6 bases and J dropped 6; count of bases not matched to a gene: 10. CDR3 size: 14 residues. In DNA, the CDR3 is TGTGCCAGCAGCGACCCTGGACAGGTTGATGGCTACACCTTC. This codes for CASSDPGQVDGYTF.

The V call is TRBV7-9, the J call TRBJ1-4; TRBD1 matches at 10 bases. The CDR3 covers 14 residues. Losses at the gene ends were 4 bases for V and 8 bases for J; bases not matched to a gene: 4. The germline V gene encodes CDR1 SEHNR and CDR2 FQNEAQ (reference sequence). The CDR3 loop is CASSWDRGMEKLFF. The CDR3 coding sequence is TGTGCCAGCAGCTGGGACAGGGGAATGGAAAAACTGTTTTTT.

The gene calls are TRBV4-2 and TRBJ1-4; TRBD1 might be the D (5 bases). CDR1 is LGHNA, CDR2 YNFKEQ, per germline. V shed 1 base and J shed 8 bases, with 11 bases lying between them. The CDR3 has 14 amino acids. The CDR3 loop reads CASSQAQGREKLFF. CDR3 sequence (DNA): TGTGCCAGCAGCCAAGCTCAGGGTAGGGAAAAACTGTTTTTT.

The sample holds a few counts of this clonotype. CDR3 sequence: CSTGTSGRRYVKEQFF. The DNA of the CDR3 is TGCAGTACCGGGACTAGCGGGAGGAGGTACGTGAAGGAGCAGTTCTTC. The chain has TRBV20-1 and TRBJ2-1, with 15 bases matching TRBD2. Germline V gene data show CDR1 as DFQATT and CDR2 as SNEGSKA (reference sequence). CDR3 length: 16 amino acids. With 8 bases clipped from V and 10 bases from J, the junction kept 15 bases outside the gene matches.

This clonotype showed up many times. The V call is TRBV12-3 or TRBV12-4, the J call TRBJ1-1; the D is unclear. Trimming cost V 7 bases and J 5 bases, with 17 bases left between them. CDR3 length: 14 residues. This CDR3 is CASTLGGRRTEAFF. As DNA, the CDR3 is TGTGCCAGCACCTTGGGAGGTAGGCGGACTGAAGCTTTCTTT.

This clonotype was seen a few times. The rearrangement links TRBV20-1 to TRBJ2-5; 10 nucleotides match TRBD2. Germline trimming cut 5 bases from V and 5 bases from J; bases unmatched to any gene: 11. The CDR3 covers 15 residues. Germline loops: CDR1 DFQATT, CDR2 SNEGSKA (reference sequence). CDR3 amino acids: CSAHPGLARPETQYF. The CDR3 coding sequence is TGCAGTGCTCACCCGGGACTAGCGCGTCCGGAGACCCAGTACTTC.

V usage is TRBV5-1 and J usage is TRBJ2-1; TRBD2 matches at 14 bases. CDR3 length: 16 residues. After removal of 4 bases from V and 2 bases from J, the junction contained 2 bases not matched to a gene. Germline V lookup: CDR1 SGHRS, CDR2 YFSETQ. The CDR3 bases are TGCGCCAGCAGCGGGACTAGCGGGGGTGCCTACAATGAGCAGTTCTTC. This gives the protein CASSGTSGGAYNEQFF.

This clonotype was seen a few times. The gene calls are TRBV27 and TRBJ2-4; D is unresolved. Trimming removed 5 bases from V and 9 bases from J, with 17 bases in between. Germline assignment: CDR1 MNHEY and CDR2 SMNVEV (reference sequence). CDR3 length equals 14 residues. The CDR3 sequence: CASSPRSPQAIQYF. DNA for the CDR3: TGTGCCAGCAGTCCCCGTTCCCCGCAAGCCATTCAGTACTTC.

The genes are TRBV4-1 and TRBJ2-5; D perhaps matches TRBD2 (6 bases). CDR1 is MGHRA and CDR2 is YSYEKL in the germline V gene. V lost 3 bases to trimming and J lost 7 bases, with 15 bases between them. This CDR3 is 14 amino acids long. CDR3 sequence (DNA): TGCGCCAGCAGCCAGGGACTTTCTGTCGGGACCCAGTACTTC. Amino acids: CASSQGLSVGTQYF.

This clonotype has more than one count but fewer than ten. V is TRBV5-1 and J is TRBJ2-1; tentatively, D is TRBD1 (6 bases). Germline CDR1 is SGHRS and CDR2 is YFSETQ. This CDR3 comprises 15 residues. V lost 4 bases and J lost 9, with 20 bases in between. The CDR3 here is CASSLKQGSLGEQFF. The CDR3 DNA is TGCGCCAGCAGCCTAAAACAGGGATCGTTGGGTGAGCAGTTCTTC.